This T cell receptor beta chain was sequenced for a study of blood T cell repertoires in COVID-19. Study information: T cells, B-cell-depleted T cells, or PBMCs provided the cDNA or gDNA that served as material.

CDR1 is SGHTA, CDR2 FQGTGA, per germline. CDR3 length: 15 amino acids. V lost 4 bases and J lost 6; bases outside the gene matches: 6. Measured with immunoSEQ multiplex PCR; TCRdb has only the in-frame clones, and not every one. The data contain 200,000 to 250,000 clones, approximately 82% of them singletons. This clonotype was sampled from a woman between 40 and 55 years old with acute or convalescent COVID-19. The sample comprised peripheral blood. The J gene is TRBJ2-3, the V gene TRBV7-3, with 11 bases aligning to TRBD2. DNA for the CDR3: TGTGCCAGCAGCTCCGGGACTAGCGGCCCGGATACGCAGTATTTT. Translation gives CASSSGTSGPDTQYF.